This T cell receptor beta chain was retrieved from a study of T-cell memory formation after mild COVID-19. One entry per CDR3 protein, called by TCRdb with MiXCR from the 5' RACE reads. The data show about 250,000 distinct CDR3 sequences, roughly 17% seen once. The CDR3 covers 15 residues. CDR1 and CDR2 from the germline V gene are KGHSH and LQKENI. Trimming shortened V by 3 bases and J by 8 bases, and 19 bases separated the two germline ends. This clonotype originated in a man aged 18 to 35 who had mild COVID-19 (a few samples of this study predate the infection). Cell type and time point are not known. Sequencing was done on a sample of PBMCs or a T cell subset sorted from them (not recorded which). The chain links TRBV18 to TRBJ1-2; no definite D call. The CDR3, as DNA: TGTGCCAGCTCACCCTCGGTAGAGGGTTCGGGAGGCTACACCTTC. This translates into CASSPSVEGSGGYTF.